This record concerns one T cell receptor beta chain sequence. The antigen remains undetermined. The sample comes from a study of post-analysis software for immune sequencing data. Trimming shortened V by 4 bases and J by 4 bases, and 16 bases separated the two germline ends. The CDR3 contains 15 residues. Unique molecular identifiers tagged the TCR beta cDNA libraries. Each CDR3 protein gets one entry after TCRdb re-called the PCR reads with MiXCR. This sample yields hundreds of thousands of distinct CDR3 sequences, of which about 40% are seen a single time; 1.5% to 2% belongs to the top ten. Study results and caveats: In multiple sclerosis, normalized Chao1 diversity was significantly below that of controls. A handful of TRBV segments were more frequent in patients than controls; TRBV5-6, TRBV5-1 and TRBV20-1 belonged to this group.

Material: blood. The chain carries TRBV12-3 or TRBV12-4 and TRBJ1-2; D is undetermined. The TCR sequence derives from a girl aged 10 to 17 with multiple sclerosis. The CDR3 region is CASSSDFLSAYGYTF. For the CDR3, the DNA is TGTGCCAGCAGTTCAGACTTCCTATCCGCCTATGGCTACACCTTC.